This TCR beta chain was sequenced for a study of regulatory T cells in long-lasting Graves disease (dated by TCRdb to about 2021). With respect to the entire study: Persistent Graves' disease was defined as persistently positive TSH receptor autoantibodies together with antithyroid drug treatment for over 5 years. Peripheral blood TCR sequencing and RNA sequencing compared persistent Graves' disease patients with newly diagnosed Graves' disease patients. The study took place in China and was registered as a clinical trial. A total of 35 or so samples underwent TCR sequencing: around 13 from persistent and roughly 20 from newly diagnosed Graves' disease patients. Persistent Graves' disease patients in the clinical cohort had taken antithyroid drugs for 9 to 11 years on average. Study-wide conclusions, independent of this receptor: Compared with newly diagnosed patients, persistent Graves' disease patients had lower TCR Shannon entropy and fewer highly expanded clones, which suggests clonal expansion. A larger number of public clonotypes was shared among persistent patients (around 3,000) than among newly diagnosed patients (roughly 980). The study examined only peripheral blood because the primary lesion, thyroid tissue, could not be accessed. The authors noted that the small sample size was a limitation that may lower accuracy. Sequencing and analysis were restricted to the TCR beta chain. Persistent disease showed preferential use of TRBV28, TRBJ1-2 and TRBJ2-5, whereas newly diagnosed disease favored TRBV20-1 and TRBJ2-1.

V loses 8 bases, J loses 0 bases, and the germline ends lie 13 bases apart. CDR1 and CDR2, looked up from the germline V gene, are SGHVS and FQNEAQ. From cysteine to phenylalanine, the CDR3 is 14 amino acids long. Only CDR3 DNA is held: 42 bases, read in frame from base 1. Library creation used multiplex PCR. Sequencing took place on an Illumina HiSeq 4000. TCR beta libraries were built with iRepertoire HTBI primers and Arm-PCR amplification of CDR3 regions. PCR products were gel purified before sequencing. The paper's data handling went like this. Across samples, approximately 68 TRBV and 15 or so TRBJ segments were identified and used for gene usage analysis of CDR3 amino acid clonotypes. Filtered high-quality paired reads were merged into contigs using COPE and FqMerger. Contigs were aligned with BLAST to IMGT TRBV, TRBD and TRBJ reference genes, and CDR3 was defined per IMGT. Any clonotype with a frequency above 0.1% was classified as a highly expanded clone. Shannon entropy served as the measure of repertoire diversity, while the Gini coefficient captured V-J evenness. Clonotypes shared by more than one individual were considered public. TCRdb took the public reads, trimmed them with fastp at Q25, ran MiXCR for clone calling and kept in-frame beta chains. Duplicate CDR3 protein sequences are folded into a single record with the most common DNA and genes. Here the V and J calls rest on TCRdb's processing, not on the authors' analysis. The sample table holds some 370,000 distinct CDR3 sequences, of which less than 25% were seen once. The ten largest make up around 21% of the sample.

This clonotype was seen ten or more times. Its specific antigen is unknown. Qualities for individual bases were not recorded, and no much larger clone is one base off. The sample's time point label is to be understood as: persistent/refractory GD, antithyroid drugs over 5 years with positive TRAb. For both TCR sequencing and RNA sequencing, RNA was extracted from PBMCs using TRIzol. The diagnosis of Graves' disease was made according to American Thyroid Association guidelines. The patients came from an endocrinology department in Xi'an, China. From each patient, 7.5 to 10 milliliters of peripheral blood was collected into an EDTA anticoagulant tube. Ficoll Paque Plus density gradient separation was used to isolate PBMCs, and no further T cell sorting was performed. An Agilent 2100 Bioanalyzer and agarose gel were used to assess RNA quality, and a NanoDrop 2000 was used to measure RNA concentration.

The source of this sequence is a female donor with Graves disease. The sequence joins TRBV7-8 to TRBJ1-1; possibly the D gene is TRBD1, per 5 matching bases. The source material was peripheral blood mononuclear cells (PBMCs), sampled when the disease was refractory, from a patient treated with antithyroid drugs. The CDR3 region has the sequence CASLHEGMNTEAFF. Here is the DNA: TGTGCCAGCTTACATGAGGGGATGAACACTGAAGCTTTCTTT.